One and the same sample provided the 28 T cell receptor beta chains below, sequenced in a study of blood T cells in healthy people across ages. The use of a sample-barcoded 5' primer and a J-beta primer mix characterized a second PCR of roughly 6 to 11 cycles. TCRdb redid the calling of the 5' RACE reads with MiXCR, one entry per CDR3 protein. The sample carries around 1.5 million distinct CDR3 sequences, around 35% recorded once. The source material was blood. These receptor sequences come from a woman aged 25 to 39 in good health.

V gene TRBV3-1 combines with J gene TRBJ2-1; D not certain. Trimming left V 1 base short and J 7 bases short, with 11 bases between. The CDR3 is 14 residues long. The germline V gene has CDR1 LGHDT and CDR2 YNNKEL (reference sequence). CDR3 bases: TGTGCCAGCAGCCAAGTCAACTCCCAAAATGAGCAGTTCTTC. It specifies CASSQVNSQNEQFF.

The sample holds many counts of this clonotype. The chain has TRBV6-2 or TRBV6-3 and TRBJ2-3; perhaps TRBD2 as D (5 bases). The germline V gene has CDR1 MNHEY and CDR2 SVGEGT. The CDR3 extends over 13 amino acids. V was trimmed by 2 bases and J by 3 bases, leaving 6 bases between them. The CDR3 DNA sequence: TGTGCCAGCAGTTACGTAGCGACAGATACGCAGTATTTT. It is translated as CASSYVATDTQYF.

V and J are TRBV20-1 and TRBJ2-7, with a weak D call TRBD2 (6 bases). CDR3 length equals 17 residues. V lost 5 bases and J lost 3, with 26 bases in between. The V gene's germline CDR1 is DFQATT and CDR2 SNEGSKA (reference sequence). CDR3 DNA: TGCAGTGCTGACGGGACTCCAGATATATCAATAAACTACGAGCAGTACTTC. It is translated as CSADGTPDISINYEQYF.

Many counts were recorded for this clonotype. The rearrangement uses TRBV29-1 and TRBJ2-7, with TRBD2 matching over 10 bases. The V gene end was trimmed by 1 base and the J gene end by 6 bases; junction bases not matched to a gene: 9. The germline V gene has CDR1 SQVTM and CDR2 ANQGSEA. This CDR3 spans 15 amino acids. The CDR3 reads CSVEGEAGGTREQYF. The CDR3 DNA follows: TGCAGCGTTGAAGGCGAAGCGGGGGGGACTCGCGAGCAGTACTTC.

V usage is TRBV5-1 and J usage is TRBJ1-2, with 7 bases matching TRBD1. Germline lookup yields CDR1 SGHRS and CDR2 YFSETQ. The CDR3 length is 15 residues. Unmatched junction bases numbered 10, after V lost 0 bases and J lost 8 bases. The CDR3 DNA follows: TGCGCCAGCAGCTTGGGGGACAGCCGGGCGGAAGGCTACACCTTC. It codes for CASSLGDSRAEGYTF.

This clonotype turned up a few times. This chain connects TRBV28 to TRBJ2-4; D is uncertain. Trimming removed 6 bases at V and 1 base at J, with 19 bases between. In germline, CDR1 is MDHEN, CDR2 SYDVKM. The CDR3 is 17 residues long. The DNA of the CDR3 is TGTGCCAGCAGCTCACTGGACCAAAAAAAGGCCAAAAACATTCAGTACTTC. It codes for CASSSLDQKKAKNIQYF.

The J gene is TRBJ1-1, the V gene TRBV29-1; D possibly corresponds to TRBD1 (5 bases). The germline CDR1 and CDR2 sequences are SQVTM and ANQGSEA. Trimming removed 0 bases at V and 5 bases at J, with 16 bases between. This CDR3 is built from 15 residues. CDR3 loop: CSVEDKGPPETEAFF. The CDR3 DNA reads as TGCAGCGTTGAAGATAAGGGGCCCCCTGAGACTGAAGCTTTCTTT.

The chain carries TRBV19 and TRBJ2-3; no definite D call. Per germline, CDR1 LNHDA and CDR2 SQIVND (reference sequence). V was cut by 3 bases and J by 4 bases, with 14 bases left in between. The CDR3 runs to 15 residues. The CDR3 sequence is CASSISISRADTQYF. The CDR3 region has the DNA TGTGCCAGTAGTATCTCTATATCACGGGCAGATACGCAGTATTTT.

Of note for this clonotype: Compared with germline, one end of the junction differs, possibly owing to a read error. The rearrangement links TRBV20-1 to TRBJ1-5, with 8 nucleotides matching TRBD1. This CDR3 is 16 amino acids long. In germline, CDR1 is DFQATT, CDR2 SNEGSKA (reference sequence). The CDR3 bases are TGCAGCGCTAGTATCCCTCGGACAGGGAGGGATCAGCCCCAGCATTTT. Translation gives CSASIPRTGRDQPQHF.

The rearrangement joins TRBV7-2 to TRBJ2-3; 14 positions agree with TRBD2. Trimming at V came to 4 bases and at J to 4 bases, leaving 10 bases not matched to a gene. This CDR3 is built from 18 residues. The germline gives CDR1 SGHTA, CDR2 FQGNSA. The CDR3 bases are TGTGCCAGCAGCTCCCCGACTAGCGGGGGGGCAGCATCAGATACGCAGTATTTT. Translating gives CASSSPTSGGAASDTQYF.

The chain employs TRBV27 and TRBJ1-5, with unresolved D. Deletions cut 7 bases from V and 0 bases from J, with 13 bases between. CDR1 and CDR2 from the germline V gene are MNHEY and SMNVEV (reference sequence). CDR3 length equals 15 residues. The CDR3 bases are TGTGCCAGCAAGCTCGGTGGCTATAGCAATCAGCCCCAGCATTTT. Translated, it gives CASKLGGYSNQPQHF.

The V call is TRBV4-1, the J call TRBJ2-2, with TRBD1 matching over 9 bases. Germline lookup yields CDR1 MGHRA and CDR2 YSYEKL. The CDR3 totals 16 residues. The V gene end was trimmed by 2 bases and the J gene end by 3 bases; junction bases not matched to a gene: 4. The CDR3 reads CASSQSGTGYTGELFF. CDR3 DNA: TGCGCCAGCAGCCAATCCGGGACAGGGTACACCGGGGAGCTGTTTTTT.

The chain combines TRBV6-1 with TRBJ1-2; D ambiguous. The CDR3 covers 15 residues. The V gene lost 5 bases and the J gene lost 4 bases, with 17 bases spanning the gap. CDR1 and CDR2 from the germline V gene are MNHNS and SASEGT. Here the CDR3 reads CASSQDPGNRYGYTF. The CDR3 DNA reads TGTGCCAGCAGTCAAGACCCAGGCAACCGCTATGGCTACACCTTC.

This sequence joins TRBV20-1 and TRBJ1-2, with TRBD1 identical over 8 bases. The ends lost 3 bases at V and 4 bases at J; junction bases unmatched: 7. Germline V lookup: CDR1 DFQATT, CDR2 SNEGSKA (reference sequence). The CDR3 is 14 residues long. The CDR3 nucleotides are TGCAGTGCTAGGGACAGGGAGGAAGGCTATGGCTACACCTTC. Protein sequence: CSARDREEGYGYTF.

This clonotype has more than one count but fewer than ten. The gene calls are TRBV6-1 and TRBJ1-2, with 8 bases aligning to TRBD1. Germline CDR1 MNHNS, CDR2 SASEGT. This CDR3 contains 14 residues. Losses at the gene ends were 6 bases for V and 4 bases for J; bases not matched to a gene: 7. The CDR3 is CASRKDRVGYGYTF. In DNA form, the CDR3 reads TGTGCCAGCAGAAAGGACAGGGTAGGCTATGGCTACACCTTC.

The CDR3 is CASSPQNQGALGYTF. The CDR3 coding sequence is TGTGCCAGCTCACCACAAAACCAGGGGGCGCTTGGCTACACCTTC. The V gene is TRBV18, the J gene TRBJ1-2; 8 nucleotides line up with TRBD1. V lost 1 base to trimming and J lost 7 bases; unmatched junction nucleotides: 8. CDR3 length: 15 residues. The germline V gene has CDR1 KGHSH and CDR2 LQKENI.

As concerns this clonotype: A single base separates this from a much larger clone, so it may be a read error. The chain joins TRBV20-1 to TRBJ2-5; D uncertain. Germline V gene sequence: CDR1 DFQATT, CDR2 SNEGSKA (reference sequence). V lost 6 bases, J lost 6 bases, and 17 bases lay in between. The CDR3 is made up of 13 amino acids. The CDR3 reads CSASGNVVKTQYF. CDR3 sequence (DNA): TGCAGTGCATCGGGCAACGTCGTGAAGACCCAGTACTTC.

The chain has TRBV5-1 and TRBJ1-1; D might be TRBD1 (6 bases). Trimming removed 4 bases at V and 5 bases at J, with 15 bases between. The CDR3 covers 14 residues. The germline V gene encodes CDR1 SGHRS and CDR2 YFSETQ. As DNA, the CDR3 is TGCGCCAGCAGCCGAGATGGGACAAAGACTGAAGCTTTCTTT. As protein: CASSRDGTKTEAFF.

This clonotype was seen more than once but under ten times. This chain links TRBV20-1 with TRBJ2-1; TRBD2 aligns across 13 bases. Germline lookup yields CDR1 DFQATT and CDR2 SNEGSKA (reference sequence). Trimming cost V 4 bases and J 2 bases; bases outside gene matches: 8. The CDR3 has 17 residues. The DNA for the CDR3 is TGCAGTGCTAAAACTAGCGGGGGGGCCTATCCCTACAATGAGCAGTTCTTC. Its translation is CSAKTSGGAYPYNEQFF.

In its sample, this clonotype was seen a few times. The CDR3 loop reads CASSLGLTQGSNIQYF. CDR3 bases: TGCGCCAGCAGCTTGGGCTTGACGCAGGGGTCAAACATTCAGTACTTC. The rearrangement joins TRBV5-1 to TRBJ2-4; possible D gene TRBD1, 6 bases. The CDR3 has 16 residues. The germline CDR1 and CDR2 sequences are SGHRS and YFSETQ. With 0 bases removed from V and 6 bases from J, the gap between germline ends came to 16 bases.

The chain uses TRBV12-5 and TRBJ2-2; the match to TRBD1 covers 9 bases. The CDR3 is made up of 16 amino acids. The germline V gene encodes CDR1 LGHNT and CDR2 FRNRAP. V shed 3 bases, J shed 2 bases, and the junction held 4 bases outside the gene matches. In nucleotides, the CDR3 is TGTGCTAGTGGTTTTTACAGGGGGCTTAACACCGGGGAGCTGTTTTTT. This codes for CASGFYRGLNTGELFF.

The chain couples TRBV7-9 to TRBJ2-3; D remains ambiguous. This CDR3 has 14 residues. V gave up 3 bases and J gave up 5 bases, with 12 bases separating them. The germline V gene encodes CDR1 SEHNR and CDR2 FQNEAQ (reference sequence). The CDR3 sequence is CASSLTRLEDTQYF. The CDR3 DNA reads TGTGCCAGCAGCTTGACCAGATTAGAAGATACGCAGTATTTT.

This clonotype has more than one count but fewer than ten. This chain uses TRBV25-1 with TRBJ2-7, with 12 bases identical to TRBD2. This CDR3 spans 15 amino acids. The V gene end was trimmed by 4 bases and the J gene end by 3 bases; junction bases not matched to a gene: 4. Germline assignment: CDR1 MGHDK and CDR2 SYGVNS. The CDR3 DNA is TGTGCCAGCAGTGCCCAACTAGCGGGAGGCTACGAGCAGTACTTC. This encodes CASSAQLAGGYEQYF.

This clonotype was counted only a few times. DNA for the CDR3: TGCGCCAGCAGTTGGGGACTACCCAACAATGAGCAGTTCTTC. Translation gives CASSWGLPNNEQFF. The chain uses TRBV5-1 and TRBJ2-1; 7 bases line up with TRBD2. The CDR3 length is 14 residues. The V segment lost 5 bases and the J segment 5 bases; nucleotides outside the gene matches: 7. Germline CDR1 reads SGHRS; CDR2 reads YFSETQ.

The chain has TRBV3-1 and TRBJ2-4; possibly TRBD2 for D (6 bases). V lost 3 bases, J lost 0 bases, and 12 bases lay in between. CDR3 length: 16 residues. Germline V CDR1 and CDR2: LGHDT, YNNKEL (reference sequence). As DNA, the CDR3 is TGTGCCAGCAGCCAGGGAGGATCTCTAGCCAAAAACATTCAGTACTTC. Translating gives CASSQGGSLAKNIQYF.

The chain carries TRBV7-9 and TRBJ2-2, with TRBD1 identical over 8 bases. Germline V gene data show CDR1 as SEHNR and CDR2 as FQNEAQ (reference sequence). V lost 6 bases and J lost 5; bases outside the gene matches: 8. The CDR3 is 15 residues long. The CDR3 reads CASRPRGRETGELFF. CDR3 bases: TGTGCCAGCAGACCCAGGGGGCGGGAAACCGGGGAGCTGTTTTTT.

The chain combines TRBV20-1 with TRBJ1-1; TRBD1 is a possible D gene (6 bases). The CDR3 runs 14 residues. Germline loops: CDR1 DFQATT, CDR2 SNEGSKA (reference sequence). Trimming stripped 6 bases from V and 1 base from J, with 15 bases between. The CDR3 bases are TGCAGTGCCAAAATCGGGGGCCCGAACACTGAAGCTTTCTTT. Protein sequence: CSAKIGGPNTEAFF.

This clonotype was counted many times. The chain uses TRBV10-3 and TRBJ2-1; D ambiguous. This CDR3 region has 17 residues. CDR1 is ENHRY and CDR2 is SYGVKD in the germline V gene. V lost 3 bases to trimming and J lost 0 bases, with 15 bases between them. The CDR3 sequence is CAISEFVELSSYNEQFF. For the CDR3, the DNA is TGTGCCATCAGTGAATTCGTCGAGTTGAGCTCCTACAATGAGCAGTTCTTC.